The 20 T cell receptor beta chains below all came from one sample that was sequenced in a study of blood T cell repertoires in COVID-19. Some clones are missing from TCRdb's copy, which holds only in-frame ones; the method was immunoSEQ multiplex PCR. The table lists under 450,000 clones, about nine tenths of them singletons. Material: peripheral blood. The origin of the receptors is a woman aged 35 to 49 with COVID-19, enrolled during active disease.

The chain employs TRBV28 and TRBJ2-7; a possible D gene is TRBD1 (5 bases). This CDR3 is built from 17 residues. In germline, CDR1 is MDHEN, CDR2 SYDVKM. V was pared by 2 bases and J by 2 bases, with 19 bases between. Here the CDR3 reads CASSLGIRVTKPYEQYF. CDR3 in DNA: TGTGCCAGCAGTTTAGGAATCAGGGTAACGAAACCCTACGAGCAGTACTTC.

CDR3 region: CASSSYGTLGGQPQHF. The CDR3 nucleotides read TGTGCCAGCAGTAGCTACGGGACACTCGGGGGGCAGCCCCAGCATTTT. The chain recombines TRBV27 with TRBJ1-5; maybe TRBD1 (6 bases). Germline values: CDR1 MNHEY, CDR2 SMNVEV (reference sequence). V lost 5 bases and J lost 7, with 21 bases in between. The length of the CDR3 is 16 residues.

V gene TRBV5-5 combines with J gene TRBJ2-7; tentative D call: TRBD1 (5 bases). The CDR3 length is 14 residues. V was cut by 7 bases and J by 1 base, with 15 bases left in between. Germline V gives CDR1 SGHKS, CDR2 YYEKEE (reference sequence). CDR3 region: CASFPGYISYEQYF. In DNA form, the CDR3 reads TGTGCCAGCTTCCCAGGGTACATTTCCTACGAGCAGTACTTC.

The rearrangement uses TRBV4-3 and TRBJ1-5, with D tentatively TRBD1 (5 bases). There are 13 residues in the CDR3. Germline CDR1 and CDR2: LGHNA and YSLEER. The V end was cut by 4 bases, the J end by 3 bases, with 7 bases between. The CDR3 DNA is TGCGCCAGCAGCCCGGACATCAATCAGCCCCAGCATTTT. It encodes CASSPDINQPQHF.

The genes are TRBV7-3 and TRBJ2-2; the match to TRBD1 covers 7 bases. The CDR3 has 15 amino acids. Germline V gene data show CDR1 as SGHTA and CDR2 as FQGTGA. After removal of 5 bases from V and 7 bases from J, the junction contained 10 bases not matched to a gene. This chain's CDR3 is CASSPQTGQGGELFF. In nucleotides, the CDR3 is TGTGCCAGCAGCCCCCAGACAGGGCAAGGCGGGGAGCTGTTTTTT.

As regards this clone: This CDR3 is also generated by other DNA sequences in the sample. V usage is TRBV5-1 and J usage is TRBJ1-1; D gene ambiguous. CDR3 length equals 13 residues. V shed 1 base and J shed 3 bases, with 7 bases lying between them. CDR1 is SGHRS and CDR2 is YFSETQ in the germline V gene. Written as DNA, the CDR3 is TGCGCCAGCAGCTTGAAGCAGGACACTGAAGCTTTCTTT. Translated: CASSLKQDTEAFF.

For the CDR3, the DNA is TGTGCCAGCAGGGGGACTAGCGGGAGAATAGGGATAACCAAAAACATTCAGTACTTC. This encodes CASRGTSGRIGITKNIQYF. This chain connects TRBV2 to TRBJ2-4; 14 bases align to TRBD2. The CDR3 has 19 amino acids. Trimming took 6 bases from V and 2 from J; bases not matched to a gene: 12. Germline V gives CDR1 SNHLY, CDR2 FYNNEI.

This chain connects TRBV7-9 to TRBJ1-4; 9 bases agree with TRBD1. CDR1 is SEHNR, CDR2 FQNEAQ, per germline (reference sequence). The junction had 18 bases not matched to a gene; V was cut back by 5 bases and J by 14 bases. This CDR3 is built from 16 residues. CDR3 nucleotide sequence: TGTGCCAGCAGCCCGCTAAGATCATTACAGGGGGCCGACCTGTTTTTT. Its protein is CASSPLRSLQGADLFF. The full variable domain, in which reference TRBV7-9 and TRBJ1-4 provide the parts outside the CDR3, is DTGVSQNPRHKITKRGQNVTFRCDPISEHNRLYWYRQTLGQGPEFLTYFQNEAQLEKSRLLSDRFSAERPKGSFSTLEIQRTEQGDSAMYLCASSPLRSLQGADLFFGSGTQLSVL.

The gene calls are TRBV6-5 and TRBJ1-2; 7 bases are shared with TRBD1. Germline-derived CDR1 and CDR2 are MNHEY and SVGAGI. This CDR3 is 15 amino acids long. With 0 bases clipped from V and 5 bases from J, the junction kept 6 bases outside the gene matches. The CDR3 nucleotides read TGTGCCAGCAGTTACTCGCCAGGGGGTGCGTATGGCTACACCTTC. As protein: CASSYSPGGAYGYTF.

The rearrangement links TRBV6-1 to TRBJ1-6; D gene unclear. Germline V gene lookup returns CDR1 MNHNS and CDR2 SASEGT. The CDR3 sequence is 15 residues long. Trimming took 2 bases from V and 4 from J, leaving 9 bases between them. The CDR3 sequence: CASSERKQYNSPLHF. DNA of the CDR3: TGTGCCAGCAGTGAAAGGAAACAGTATAATTCACCCCTCCACTTT.

This rearrangement joins TRBV6-6 to TRBJ2-7, with 10 bases aligning to TRBD2. After removal of 5 bases from V and 2 bases from J, the junction contained 12 bases not matched to a gene. Germline values: CDR1 MNHNY, CDR2 SVGAGI (reference sequence). The CDR3 length is 17 residues. The CDR3 bases are TGTGCCAGCAGTCGACCAAGAACCGGACTAGCGGCCTACGAGCAGTACTTC. It encodes CASSRPRTGLAAYEQYF.

The chain is built from TRBV11-2 and TRBJ2-7; possible D gene TRBD1, 6 bases. The CDR3 has 14 amino acids. The V end was cut by 5 bases, the J end by 5 bases, with 16 bases between. In germline, CDR1 is SGHAT, CDR2 FQNNGV. The CDR3 DNA is TGTGCCAGCAGCCCCTCGTCTGGGGGCGACGAGCAGTACTTC. This translates into CASSPSSGGDEQYF. Full variable domain (missing parts from reference TRBV11-2 and TRBJ2-7): EAGVAQSPRYKIIEKRQSVAFWCNPISGHATLYWYQQILGQGPKLLIQFQNNGVVDDSQLPKDRFSAERLKGVDSTLKIQPAKLEDSAVYLCASSPSSGGDEQYFGPGTRLTVT.

The V call is TRBV5-4, the J call TRBJ2-5; TRBD1 matches at 7 bases. Germline CDR1 SGHNT, CDR2 YYREEE (reference sequence). The CDR3 runs 15 residues. Trimming took 4 bases from V and 5 from J; bases not matched to a gene: 11. CDR3 coding DNA: TGTGCCAGCAGCAACGGGACAGTGGGGAGTGAGACCCAGTACTTC. Translated, it gives CASSNGTVGSETQYF.

This clone has just a few counts. The CDR3 region is CASSLAGGRGYTF. CDR3 coding DNA: TGCGCCAGCAGCTTGGCGGGGGGACGAGGCTACACCTTC. V is TRBV5-1 and J is TRBJ1-2; a weak D match, TRBD1 (5 bases). This CDR3 is built from 13 residues. V was clipped by 0 bases and J by 8 bases, with 11 bases between them. CDR1 and CDR2 (germline): SGHRS, YFSETQ.

V gene TRBV12-1 combines with J gene TRBJ1-5; the table's D call of TRBD1 was not tested on the DNA. TRBV12-1 represents a pseudogene. The CDR3 has 16 amino acids. This CDR3 reads CASSFTGTGLIQPQHF. The CDR3 coding sequence is TGTGCCAGCAGCTTTACCGGAACAGGATTGATTCAGCCCCAGCATTTT.

The chain joins TRBV18 to TRBJ1-4; 7 nucleotides agree with TRBD1. J lost 8 bases, V lost 1 base, and 7 bases had no gene match. Germline CDR1 and CDR2: KGHSH and LQKENI. The CDR3 extends over 15 amino acids. The chain's CDR3 is CASSPRGGREEKLFF. The CDR3 DNA is TGTGCCAGCTCACCACGAGGGGGCAGGGAAGAAAAACTGTTTTTT. Full variable domain (remainder filled in from reference TRBV18 and TRBJ1-4): NAGVMQNPRHLVRRRGQEARLRCSPMKGHSHVYWYRQLPEEGLKFMVYLQKENIIDESGMPKERFSAEFPKEGPSILRIQQVVRGDSAAYFCASSPRGGREEKLFFGSGTQLSVL.

CDR3 sequence: CASSYVAGGLWETQYF. The CDR3 region has the DNA TGTGCCAGCAGTTACGTGGCGGGGGGCCTGTGGGAGACCCAGTACTTC. The V call is TRBV6-2 or TRBV6-3, the J call TRBJ2-5; 8 nucleotides match TRBD2. The CDR3 runs 16 residues. J lost 5 bases, V lost 2 bases, and 10 bases had no gene match. Germline loops: CDR1 MNHEY, CDR2 SVGEGT.

The DNA for the CDR3 is TGTGCCAGCAGCCTCACCCCCCTTCGGTTGAACACTGAAGCTTTCTTT. Protein sequence: CASSLTPLRLNTEAFF. V is TRBV7-3 and J is TRBJ1-1; D gene unclear. CDR3 length: 16 amino acids. Germline lookup yields CDR1 SGHTA and CDR2 FQGTGA. V lost 5 bases and J 0 bases, leaving 16 bases between the germline ends.

The chain is built from TRBV15 and TRBJ2-7, with 8 bases matching TRBD1. The V and J ends lost 0 bases and 6 bases, in that order; junction bases with no gene match: 7. This CDR3 has 15 amino acids. Germline CDR1 and CDR2: LNHNV and YYDKDF (reference sequence). For the CDR3, the DNA is TGTGCCACCAGCAGAGATCTTAGCAGGGGGCGCGAGCAGTACTTC. Translated: CATSRDLSRGREQYF.

The gene calls are TRBV5-1 and TRBJ1-6, with 10 bases aligning to TRBD1. CDR1 and CDR2 (germline): SGHRS, YFSETQ. The CDR3 is 17 residues long. The ends lost 4 bases at V and 8 bases at J; junction bases unmatched: 12. The CDR3 loop reads CASSLDRGVIGDSPLHF. Here the CDR3 DNA reads TGCGCCAGCAGCCTGGACAGGGGGGTAATCGGAGATTCACCCCTCCACTTT.